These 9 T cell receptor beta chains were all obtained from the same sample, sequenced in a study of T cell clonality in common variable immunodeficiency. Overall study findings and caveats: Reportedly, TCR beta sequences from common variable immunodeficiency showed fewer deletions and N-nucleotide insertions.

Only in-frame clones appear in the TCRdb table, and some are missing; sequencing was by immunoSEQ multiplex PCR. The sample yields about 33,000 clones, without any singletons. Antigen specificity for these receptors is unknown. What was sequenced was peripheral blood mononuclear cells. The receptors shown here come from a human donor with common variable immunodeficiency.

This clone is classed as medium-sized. CDR3 bases read: TGCAGTGCACCGACAGGAAACACC. Its protein is CSAPTGNT. The full CDR3 reads CSAPTGNTIYF. The chain links TRBV20-1 to TRBJ1-3, with D unclear. Sequencing ends 3 residues short of the CDR3 end; the germline J gene provides the rest. Trimming shortened V by 6 bases and J by 4 bases, and 7 bases separated the two germline ends. The CDR3 has 11 amino acids. Per the germline V gene, CDR1 is DFQATT and CDR2 is SNEGSKA (reference sequence).

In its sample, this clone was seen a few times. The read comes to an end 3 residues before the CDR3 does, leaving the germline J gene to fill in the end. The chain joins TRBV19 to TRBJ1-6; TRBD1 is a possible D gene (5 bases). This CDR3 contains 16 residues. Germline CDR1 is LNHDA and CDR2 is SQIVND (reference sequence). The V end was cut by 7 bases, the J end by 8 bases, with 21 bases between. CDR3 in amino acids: CASKAGFLEGDSPLHF. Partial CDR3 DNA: TGTGCCAGTAAGGCTGGCTTCCTCGAAGGGGATTCACCC.

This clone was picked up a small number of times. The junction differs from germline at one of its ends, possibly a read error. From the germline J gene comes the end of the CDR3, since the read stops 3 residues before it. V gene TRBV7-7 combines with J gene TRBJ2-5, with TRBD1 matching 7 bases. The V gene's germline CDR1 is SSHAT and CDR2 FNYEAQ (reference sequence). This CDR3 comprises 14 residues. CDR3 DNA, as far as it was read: TGTGCTAGCAGCTTAGACGGGACAGAAGAGACC. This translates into CASSLDGTEET. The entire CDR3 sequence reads CASSLDGTEETQYF.

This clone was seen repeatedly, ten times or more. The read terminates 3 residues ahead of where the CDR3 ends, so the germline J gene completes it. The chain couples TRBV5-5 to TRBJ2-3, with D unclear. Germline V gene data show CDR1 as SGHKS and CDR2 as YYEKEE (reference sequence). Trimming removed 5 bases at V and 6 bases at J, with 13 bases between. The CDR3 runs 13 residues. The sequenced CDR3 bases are TGTGCCAGCAGTTACAGTGGATCGGATACG. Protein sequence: CASSYSGSDT. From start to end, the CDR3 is CASSYSGSDTQYF.

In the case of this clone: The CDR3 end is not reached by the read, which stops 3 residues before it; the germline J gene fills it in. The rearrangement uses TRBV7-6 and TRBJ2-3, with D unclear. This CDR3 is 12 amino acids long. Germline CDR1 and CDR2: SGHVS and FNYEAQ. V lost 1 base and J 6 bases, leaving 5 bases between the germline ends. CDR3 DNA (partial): TGTGCCAGCAGCTTAGGGCCCGATACG. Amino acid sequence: CASSLGPDT. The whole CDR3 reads CASSLGPDTQYF.

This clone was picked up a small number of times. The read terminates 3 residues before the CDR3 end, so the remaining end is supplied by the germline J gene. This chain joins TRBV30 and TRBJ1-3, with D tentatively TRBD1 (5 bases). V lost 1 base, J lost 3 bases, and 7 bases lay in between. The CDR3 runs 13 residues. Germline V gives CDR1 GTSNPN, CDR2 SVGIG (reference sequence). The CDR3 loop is CAWSGDFGNTIYF. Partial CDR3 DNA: TGTGCCTGGAGTGGGGACTTTGGAAACACC.

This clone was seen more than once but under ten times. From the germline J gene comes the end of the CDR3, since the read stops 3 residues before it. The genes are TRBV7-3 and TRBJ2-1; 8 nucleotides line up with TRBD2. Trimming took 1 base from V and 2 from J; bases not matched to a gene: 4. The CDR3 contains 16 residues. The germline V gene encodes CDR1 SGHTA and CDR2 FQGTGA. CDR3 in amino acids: CASSLMGTRAYNEQFF. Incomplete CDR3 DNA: TGTGCCAGCAGCTTAATGGGGACTAGGGCCTACAATGAG. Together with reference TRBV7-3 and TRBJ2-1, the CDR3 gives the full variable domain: GAGVSQTPSNKVTEKGKYVELRCDPISGHTALYWYRQSLGQGPEFLIYFQGTGAADDSGLPNDRFFAVRPEGSVSTLKIQRTERGDSAVYLCASSLMGTRAYNEQFFGPGTRLTVL.

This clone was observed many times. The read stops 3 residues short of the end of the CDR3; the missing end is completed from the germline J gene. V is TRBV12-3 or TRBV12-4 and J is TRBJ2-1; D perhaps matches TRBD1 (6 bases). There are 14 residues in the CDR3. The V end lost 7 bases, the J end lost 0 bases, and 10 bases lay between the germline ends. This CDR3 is CASNTGSSYNEQFF. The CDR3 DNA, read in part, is TGTGCCAGCAACACAGGGAGCTCCTACAATGAG.

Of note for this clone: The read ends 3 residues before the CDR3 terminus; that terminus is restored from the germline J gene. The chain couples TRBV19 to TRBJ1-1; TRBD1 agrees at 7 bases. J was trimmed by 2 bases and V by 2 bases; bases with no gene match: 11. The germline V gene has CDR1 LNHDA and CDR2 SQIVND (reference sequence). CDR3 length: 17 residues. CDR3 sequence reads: CASSISSGTATNTEAFF. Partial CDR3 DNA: TGTGCCAGTAGTATATCGTCCGGGACAGCGACCAACACTGAA.